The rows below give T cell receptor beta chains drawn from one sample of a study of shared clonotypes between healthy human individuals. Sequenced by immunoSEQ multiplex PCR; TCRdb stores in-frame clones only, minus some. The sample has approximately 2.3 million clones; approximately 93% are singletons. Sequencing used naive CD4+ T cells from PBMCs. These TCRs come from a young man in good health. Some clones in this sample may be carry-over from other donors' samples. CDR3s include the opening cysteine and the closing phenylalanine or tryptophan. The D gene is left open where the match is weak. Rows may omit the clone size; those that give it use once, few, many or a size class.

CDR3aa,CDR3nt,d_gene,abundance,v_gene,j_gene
CASSLAWLAEGLGETQYF,TGCGCCAGCAGCTTGGCTTGGTTGGCAGAGGGTCTCGGCGAGACCCAGTACTTC,.,once,TRBV5-1,TRBJ2-5
CSVEEPALGGYTF,TGCAGCGTTGAAGAGCCGGCCCTGGGAGGCTACACCTTC,.,.,TRBV29-1,TRBJ1-2
CASSHGEQAYGYTF,TGTGCCAGCAGCCACGGGGAACAAGCCTATGGCTACACCTTC,.,.,TRBV6-5,TRBJ1-2
CASSVKPGSGELFF,TGTGCCAGCAGCGTCAAACCAGGGTCCGGGGAGCTGTTTTTT,.,.,TRBV7-2,TRBJ2-2
CASREGTGRTGELFF,TGCGCCAGCAGGGAGGGCACCGGTCGGACCGGGGAGCTGTTTTTT,.,.,TRBV5-1,TRBJ2-2
CASSTGLTDTQYF,TGTGCCAGTAGTACGGGACTCACAGATACGCAGTATTTT,.,.,TRBV19,TRBJ2-3
CASSTIKGATYNEQFF,TGTGCCAGCAGCACGATAAAAGGGGCCACCTACAATGAGCAGTTCTTC,.,.,TRBV7-6,TRBJ2-1
CASSSPRRTGVYEQYF,TGTGCCAGCAGTTCCCCCCGAAGGACAGGGGTCTACGAGCAGTACTTC,TRBD1,.,TRBV6-5,TRBJ2-7
CASSSLGFYGYTF,TGTGCCAGCAGCTCTTTGGGTTTCTATGGCTACACCTTC,.,.,TRBV11-3,TRBJ1-2
CASSPSGRVGSYEQYF,TGTGCCAGCAGTCCGAGCGGGAGGGTTGGTTCCTACGAGCAGTACTTC,TRBD2,.,TRBV28,TRBJ2-7
CASTTVGGYGEKLFF,TGTGCCAGTACCACCGTGGGAGGTTATGGTGAAAAACTGTTTTTT,.,once,TRBV19,TRBJ1-4
CAWILQGVGGYTF,TGTGCCTGGATCCTCCAGGGGGTAGGAGGCTACACCTTC,TRBD1,.,TRBV30,TRBJ1-2
CASSPLSGRYNEQFF,TGTGCCAGCAGCCCCCTGAGCGGCCGCTACAATGAGCAGTTCTTC,.,.,TRBV11-2,TRBJ2-1
CASSVRASTQPQHF,TGTGCCAGCAGCGTACGGGCATCTACTCAGCCCCAGCATTTT,.,.,TRBV9,TRBJ1-5
CASGTGYQPQHF,TGTGCCAGCGGGACAGGGTACCAGCCCCAGCATTTT,TRBD1,.,TRBV6-6,TRBJ1-5
CASSPGLAGVGDTQYF,TGTGCCAGCAGTCCGGGACTAGCGGGAGTAGGAGATACGCAGTATTTT,TRBD2,.,TRBV7-6,TRBJ2-3
CAWSVGQYSNQPQHF,TGTGCCTGGAGTGTAGGACAGTATAGCAATCAGCCCCAGCATTTT,.,few,TRBV30,TRBJ1-5
CASSSRTSGGDNEQFF,TGTGCCAGCAGCTCCAGGACTAGCGGGGGGGACAATGAGCAGTTCTTC,TRBD2,once,TRBV5-4,TRBJ2-1
CASRPAGNFGEQYF,TGTGCCAGCAGACCCGCTGGGAATTTTGGCGAGCAGTACTTC,.,.,TRBV7-3,TRBJ2-7
CASSLLGTGETEAFF,TGCGCCAGCAGCTTGCTGGGGACAGGGGAGACTGAAGCTTTCTTT,TRBD1,few,TRBV5-1,TRBJ1-1
CASSSEGQGSGYTF,TGTGCCAGCAGTTCAGAGGGACAGGGGAGTGGCTACACCTTC,TRBD1,.,TRBV28,TRBJ1-2
CASSLSPGNEQFF,TGCGCCAGCAGCTTATCGCCCGGAAATGAGCAGTTCTTC,.,.,TRBV5-1,TRBJ2-1
CASRGQGYNTGELFF,TGTGCCAGCAGAGGGCAGGGGTATAACACCGGGGAGCTGTTTTTT,.,.,TRBV6-1,TRBJ2-2
CASSPDRALEQYF,TGTGCCAGCAGCCCCGACAGAGCCCTCGAGCAGTACTTC,.,.,TRBV7-3,TRBJ2-7
CASSQPEGRISGNTIYF,TGCGCCAGCAGCCAACCGGAGGGACGGATCTCTGGAAACACCATATATTTT,.,.,TRBV4-1,TRBJ1-3
CASSFGQGFQETQYF,TGTGCCAGCAGCTTCGGACAGGGGTTCCAAGAGACCCAGTACTTC,TRBD1,.,TRBV11-2,TRBJ2-5
CASSLEAGFTDTQYF,TGTGCCAGCAGCTTAGAGGCCGGGTTCACAGATACGCAGTATTTT,.,.,TRBV7-8,TRBJ2-3
CATSREPSSTDTQYF,TGTGCCACCAGCAGAGAACCCTCTAGCACAGATACGCAGTATTTT,.,.,TRBV15,TRBJ2-3
CASMKDGMNTEAFF,TGTGCCAGTATGAAAGACGGAATGAACACTGAAGCTTTCTTT,.,.,TRBV19,TRBJ1-1
CAWTEGYSYEQYF,TGTGCCTGGACTGAGGGATACTCCTACGAGCAGTACTTC,.,.,TRBV30,TRBJ2-7
CASSLGGSGRAHEQFF,TGTGCCAGCAGCTTGGGGGGTAGCGGGAGGGCCCATGAGCAGTTCTTC,TRBD2,.,TRBV5-4,TRBJ2-1
CASTTMSSGYQPQHF,TGTGCCAGTACCACTATGTCGTCAGGCTATCAGCCCCAGCATTTT,.,few,TRBV19,TRBJ1-5
CASMRYKPPSNTEAFF,TGTGCCAGCATGAGATACAAGCCGCCCTCGAACACTGAAGCTTTCTTT,.,.,TRBV28,TRBJ1-1
CASSLGGMNTEAFF,TGTGCCAGCAGCTTAGGGGGAATGAACACTGAAGCTTTCTTT,.,.,TRBV7-2,TRBJ1-1
CASSLQGAETQYF,TGTGCCAGTAGTCTACAGGGGGCAGAGACCCAGTACTTC,TRBD1,.,TRBV19,TRBJ2-5
CASSLGQPGPHEQYF,TGCGCCAGCAGCTTGGGACAGCCAGGCCCCCACGAGCAGTACTTC,.,.,TRBV5-1,TRBJ2-7
CASSFGGTAREQYF,TGTGCCAGCAGCTTCGGGGGGACAGCCCGGGAGCAGTACTTC,.,.,TRBV7-9,TRBJ2-7
CASSHDRGRQTQYF,TGTGCCAGCAGCCACGACAGGGGTAGGCAGACCCAGTACTTC,TRBD1,.,TRBV28,TRBJ2-5
CASSRGQGDYNEQFF,TGTGCCAGCAGTAGGGGACAGGGGGACTACAATGAGCAGTTCTTC,TRBD1,.,TRBV6-1,TRBJ2-1
CAWGQGAHEQYF,TGTGCCTGGGGCCAGGGGGCCCACGAGCAGTACTTC,TRBD1,.,TRBV30,TRBJ2-7
CASSSGLAGDEQYF,TGTGCCAGCAGCTCGGGACTAGCGGGAGACGAGCAGTACTTC,TRBD2,.,TRBV11-3,TRBJ2-7
CASSLDSRYGYTF,TGCGCCAGCAGTCTTGACAGTCGCTATGGCTACACCTTC,.,.,TRBV4-1,TRBJ1-2
CASKHAHLKAVSSYNEQFF,TGTGCCAGCAAACACGCCCATTTGAAGGCGGTCAGCTCCTACAATGAGCAGTTCTTC,.,.,TRBV27,TRBJ2-1
CAISRTSTDTQYF,TGTGCCATCAGCCGGACTAGCACAGATACGCAGTATTTT,.,.,TRBV10-3,TRBJ2-3
CASSLSGAADIQYF,TGTGCCAGCAGCTTGTCTGGGGCTGCGGACATTCAGTACTTC,.,.,TRBV5-4,TRBJ2-4
CASSFRRGLVETQYF,TGTGCCAGCAGTTTTAGGAGGGGGCTGGTAGAGACCCAGTACTTC,.,.,TRBV28,TRBJ2-5
CASSQGLGSKPSYEQYF,TGCGCCAGCAGCCAAGGTCTGGGTTCGAAACCCTCCTACGAGCAGTACTTC,.,.,TRBV4-1,TRBJ2-7